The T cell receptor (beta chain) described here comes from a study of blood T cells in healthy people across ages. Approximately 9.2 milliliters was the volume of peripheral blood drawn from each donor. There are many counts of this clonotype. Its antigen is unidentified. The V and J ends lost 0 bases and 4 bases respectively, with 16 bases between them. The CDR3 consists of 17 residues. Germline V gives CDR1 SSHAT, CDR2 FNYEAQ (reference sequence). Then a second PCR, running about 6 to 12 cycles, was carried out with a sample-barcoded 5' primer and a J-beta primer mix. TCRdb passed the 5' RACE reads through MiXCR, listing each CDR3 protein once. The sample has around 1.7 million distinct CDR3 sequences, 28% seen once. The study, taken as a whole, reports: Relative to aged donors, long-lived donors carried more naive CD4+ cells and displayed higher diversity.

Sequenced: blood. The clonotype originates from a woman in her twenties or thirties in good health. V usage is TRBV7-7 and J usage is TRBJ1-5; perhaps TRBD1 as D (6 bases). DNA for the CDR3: TGTGCCAGCAGCTTAGCTCTCTGCAGGGGTAAAAATCAGCCCCAGCATTTT. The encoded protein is CASSLALCRGKNQPQHF.